This T cell receptor beta chain was sequenced for a study of blood T cell repertoires in COVID-19. In the study overall: Some COVID-19 samples were acute and others convalescent; all came from the United States, Italy and Spain. Nucleic acid was either cDNA or gDNA, and it came from T cells, B-cell-depleted T cells, or PBMCs.

Original methodology: Researchers report that nucleated cell counts were estimated from reference gene primer amplification. TCRdb's table, derived via immunoSEQ multiplex PCR, lists solely in-frame clones and lacks some. The DNA was the basis for D and trimming; V, J and clone size are from that table. The table lists roughly 190,000 clones, about four fifths of them singletons. CDR1 and CDR2 (germline): MDHEN, SYDVKM. The CDR3 is made up of 15 amino acids. Trimming cost V 3 bases and J 3 bases, with 14 bases left between them. Sequencing was carried out using peripheral blood. The chain is built from TRBV28 and TRBJ1-1; D is possibly TRBD1 (5 bases). The receptor comes from a human donor with acute or convalescent COVID-19. The donor label of this sample is uncertain. The CDR3 region is CASSLGGWSDTEAFF. The CDR3 DNA reads as TGTGCCAGCAGTTTGGGGGGATGGAGTGACACTGAAGCTTTCTTT. The entire variable domain, with the rest obtained from reference TRBV28 and TRBJ1-1, is as follows: DVKVTQSSRYLVKRTGEKVFLECVQDMDHENMFWYRQDPGLGLRLIYFSYDVKMKEKGDIPEGYSVSREKKERFSLILESASTNQTSMYLCASSLGGWSDTEAFFGQGTRLTVV.